This T cell receptor (beta chain) was sequenced during a study of vaccination and CD4 T cells after COVID-19. As for the study in general: Participants were vaccinated with two doses, given as either BNT162b2 or mRNA-1273 vaccine.

Cultured CD4+ T cell DNA underwent sequencing with the Oncomine TCR Beta short-read assay. TCRdb re-analysed the PCR reads in MiXCR, keeping a single row per CDR3 protein. This table holds about 9,200 distinct CDR3 sequences, about 50% found once. Stated treatment: approximately 10-day PBMC culture with coronavirus spike peptide pools or control peptides (ViraFEST assay). This CDR3 has 16 residues. Germline CDR1 reads SGHRS; CDR2 reads YFSETQ. V dropped 2 bases and J dropped 4 bases, with 19 bases sitting between them. Points on this clonotype: Antigen specificity is unknown.

Sequenced sample: CD4+ T cells from blood, cultured in vitro. The chain joins TRBV5-1 to TRBJ2-7, with D perhaps TRBD1 or TRBD2 (6 bases each). The sequence derives from a human donor who had recovered from COVID-19. This chain's CDR3 is CASSFGSGGKSYEQYF. For the CDR3, the DNA is TGCGCCAGCAGCTTTGGTTCCGGGGGCAAATCATACGAGCAGTACTTC.